The TCR beta chain described here comes from a study of T cell responses to AZD1222 COVID-19 vaccine. The overall study: Pooled samples include second doses given at about 4 or 12 weeks.

The data were produced by immunoSEQ multiplex PCR, yet TCRdb's version contains in-frame clones alone and is incomplete. This table holds 140,000 to 150,000 clones, about 90% found once. V was shortened by 0 bases and J by 4 bases, with 6 bases between the two germline ends. CDR3 length equals 14 residues. Germline assignment: CDR1 LGHNA and CDR2 YNFKEQ. The material was peripheral blood, obtained on day 0 of AZD1222 vaccination. The TCR was taken from an adult in good health. This chain links TRBV4-2 with TRBJ2-2; D ambiguous. CDR3 in amino acids: CASSQDRSTGELFF. In DNA, the CDR3 is TGTGCCAGCAGCCAAGATCGGAGCACCGGGGAGCTGTTTTTT.